This TCR beta chain was found in a study of blood T cells in healthy people across ages. Total RNA, at least 5 micrograms per sample, was extracted from PBMCs. Combining a sample-barcoded 5' primer with a J-beta primer mix, a second PCR ran for about 6 to 11 cycles. Via MiXCR, TCRdb re-called the 5' RACE reads, giving one row per CDR3 protein. Among 800,000 to 950,000 distinct CDR3 sequences listed, around 49% were seen once. This CDR3 contains 14 residues. The germline gives CDR1 SGHTA, CDR2 FQGNSA. Between the trimmed V and J ends, which lost 3 bases and 6 bases, there was a span of 11 bases. The specimen was blood. The clonotype was recovered from a man aged 25 to 40 in good health. This chain connects TRBV7-2 to TRBJ1-4; D remains ambiguous. The CDR3 region has the DNA TGTGCCAGCAGCTTTGTCAGGAAGGATGAAAAACTGTTTTTT. Encoded protein: CASSFVRKDEKLFF.